This note documents a single TCR beta chain sequence. Its target is not known. The data derive from a study of cytomegalovirus exposure and HLA in healthy donors. Notes on the study in general: The authors enumerated some 160 TCR beta chains as linked to cytomegalovirus. A later analysis linked a missense variant in DCLRE1C to the trimming of TCR beta V and J genes.

Amplification used 60 Vbeta primers and 13 Jbeta primers. Clones were sequenced by immunoSEQ multiplex PCR, and TCRdb holds only the in-frame ones, with some missing. The sample contains around 180,000 clones, more than 65% of which appear only once. This receptor was taken from a woman in her 50s in good health and CMV-seronegative. The source material was PBMCs.

CDR3 DNA sequence: TGCGCCAGCAGTGAGTCAACTTCTTCAGATACGCAGTATTTT. It encodes CASSESTSSDTQYF. The V gene is TRBV10-1, the J gene TRBJ2-3; D remains ambiguous. Germline values: CDR1 WNHNN, CDR2 SYGVQD (reference sequence). The V end lost 0 bases, the J end lost 4 bases, and 8 bases lay between the germline ends. CDR3 length equals 14 residues.